This T cell receptor beta chain was observed in a study of CD8 T cells in Susac syndrome. Study-level results: The study acknowledged a relatively small number of individuals in its TCR sequencing and HLA analysis.

CD8+ and CD4+ T cells were negatively isolated; TEMRA cells were FACS-enriched. RNA totalling about 0.45 to 1 ug underwent reverse transcription with random hexamers. TCRdb reprocessed the immunoSEQ multiplex PCR reads with MiXCR, giving one entry per CDR3 protein. The table shows about 300,000 distinct CDR3 sequences, with more than 75% occurring only once. This clonotype was recorded a few times. Its antigen is as yet unknown. The sequence was collected from a human donor with multiple sclerosis. The sample consisted of CD8+ T cells from PBMCs.

CDR3 DNA: TGCGCCAGCAGCCCAGGACTAGCGGGCACCTACGAGCAGTACTTC. This encodes CASSPGLAGTYEQYF. V gene TRBV4-1 combines with J gene TRBJ2-7, with TRBD2 matching over 11 bases. V lost 4 bases and J lost 2; bases outside the gene matches: 4. The CDR3 is 15 amino acids. Per the germline V gene, CDR1 is MGHRA and CDR2 is YSYEKL.